A single sample is the source of the 28 T cell receptor beta chains below, sequenced in a study of blood T cell repertoires in COVID-19. The data were produced by immunoSEQ multiplex PCR, yet TCRdb's version contains in-frame clones alone and is incomplete. The sample carries over 150,000 clones, roughly four fifths recorded once. Source material: peripheral blood. These TCRs come from a man aged 65 to 79 with active or convalescent COVID-19.

This chain uses TRBV7-2 with TRBJ2-2, with unresolved D. Germline V gene lookup returns CDR1 SGHTA and CDR2 FQGNSA. The CDR3 has 13 amino acids. Trimming removed 1 base at V and 8 bases at J, with 8 bases between. The CDR3 loop is CASSLGWAGELFF. CDR3 sequence (DNA): TGTGCCAGCAGCTTAGGCTGGGCAGGGGAGCTGTTTTTT.

This sequence joins TRBV7-9 and TRBJ1-1; D may be TRBD1 (5 bases). The length of the CDR3 is 13 residues. The germline V gene has CDR1 SEHNR and CDR2 FQNEAQ (reference sequence). V lost 5 bases and J 7 bases, leaving 14 bases between the germline ends. The CDR3 DNA reads TGTGCCAGCAGCGAAACGGTGGGGGGTGAAGCTTTCTTT. Translated: CASSETVGGEAFF.

The chain couples TRBV28 to TRBJ1-2, with D possibly matching TRBD1 (6 bases). V was clipped by 7 bases and J by 3 bases, with 18 bases between them. This CDR3 comprises 15 residues. Germline V lookup: CDR1 MDHEN, CDR2 SYDVKM. CDR3 residues: CASIGHRELYYGYTF. The CDR3 DNA is TGTGCCAGCATAGGCCACAGGGAACTCTACTATGGCTACACCTTC.

This chain connects TRBV6-4 to TRBJ1-6; tentatively, D is TRBD1 (5 bases). This CDR3 contains 13 residues. V lost 6 bases and J lost 8, with 11 bases in between. Germline V gene data show CDR1 as MRHNA and CDR2 as SNTAGT. The CDR3 bases are TGTGCCAGCAGCCCCGACAGACATTCACCCCTCCACTTT. Its translation: CASSPDRHSPLHF.

The rearrangement joins TRBV7-2 to TRBJ2-5; maybe TRBD2 (6 bases). Trimming left V 5 bases short and J 3 bases short, with 19 bases between. The germline CDR1 and CDR2 sequences are SGHTA and FQGNSA. CDR3 length: 16 amino acids. The DNA for the CDR3 is TGTGCCAGCAGCCCCCGGGGGACCGCCGGAAAAGAGACCCAGTACTTC. This encodes CASSPRGTAGKETQYF.

V is TRBV6-5 and J is TRBJ1-2, with a possible D match to TRBD1 (6 bases). The CDR3 extends over 15 amino acids. Germline lookup yields CDR1 MNHEY and CDR2 SVGAGI. Trimming took off 2 bases at V and 7 bases at J, with 17 bases between the two ends. CDR3 nucleotide sequence: TGTGCCAGCAGTTACGAGAACACAGGGTTTGGTGGCTACACCTTC. Translating it yields CASSYENTGFGGYTF.

This clone was seen only once. The chain combines TRBV5-1 with TRBJ2-1, with 13 bases aligning to TRBD2. CDR1 SGHRS and CDR2 YFSETQ come from the germline V gene. CDR3 length: 18 amino acids. Trimming at V came to 4 bases and at J to 0 bases, leaving 7 bases not matched to a gene. CDR3 region: CASSVGTSGILSYNEQFF. The DNA for the CDR3 is TGCGCCAGCAGCGTGGGGACTAGCGGGATCCTCTCCTACAATGAGCAGTTCTTC.

V and J are TRBV4-1 and TRBJ2-2; 14 positions match TRBD2. This CDR3 comprises 16 residues. The junction had 7 bases not matched to a gene; V was cut back by 4 bases and J by 9 bases. CDR1 MGHRA and CDR2 YSYEKL come from the germline V gene. CDR3 sequence reads: CASSPGTSGGRRELFF. CDR3 nucleotide sequence: TGCGCCAGCAGCCCTGGGACTAGCGGGGGCCGCCGGGAGCTGTTTTTT.

The genes are TRBV7-8 and TRBJ2-1, with D hard to call. The CDR3 length is 12 residues. CDR1 and CDR2 (germline): SGHVS, FQNEAQ. Trimming cost V 5 bases and J 4 bases, with 6 bases left between them. CDR3 sequence reads: CASSVQYNEQFF. The CDR3 DNA is TGTGCCAGCAGCGTACAGTACAATGAGCAGTTCTTC.

V and J are TRBV4-3 and TRBJ2-2, with 13 bases that match TRBD2. The trim removed 0 bases at V and 3 bases at J, leaving 7 bases unmatched. CDR1 is LGHNA, CDR2 YSLEER, per germline. CDR3 length: 19 amino acids. CDR3 bases: TGCGCCAGCAGCCAAGAAAGATTGGGACTAGCGGGGTACACCGGGGAGCTGTTTTTT. Residues: CASSQERLGLAGYTGELFF.

The rearrangement uses TRBV19 and TRBJ2-2; D call uncertain. V was pared by 9 bases and J by 0 bases, with 14 bases between. Per germline, CDR1 LNHDA and CDR2 SQIVND (reference sequence). This CDR3 has 15 amino acids. In DNA, the CDR3 is TGTGCCAGCCGGGTCGTGCATTCGAACACCGGGGAGCTGTTTTTT. Its translation: CASRVVHSNTGELFF. The entire variable domain, with the rest obtained from reference TRBV19 and TRBJ2-2, is as follows: DGGITQSPKYLFRKEGQNVTLSCEQNLNHDAMYWYRQDPGQGLRLIYYSQIVNDFQKGDIAEGYSVSREKKESFPLTVTSAQKNPTAFYLCASRVVHSNTGELFFGEGSRLTVL.

This chain links TRBV15 with TRBJ1-4; D gene ambiguous. V shed 0 bases and J shed 8 bases, with 13 bases lying between them. Germline V CDR1 and CDR2: LNHNV, YYDKDF (reference sequence). This CDR3 contains 15 residues. CDR3 protein: CATSRDETPEEKLFF. The CDR3 DNA follows: TGTGCCACCAGCAGAGATGAAACACCTGAAGAAAAACTGTTTTTT. Filled out from reference TRBV15 and TRBJ1-4, the complete variable domain reads DAMVIQNPRYQVTQFGKPVTLSCSQTLNHNVMYWYQQKSSQAPKLLFHYYDKDFNNEADTPDNFQSRRPNTSFCFLDIRSPGLGDTAMYLCATSRDETPEEKLFFGSGTQLSVL.

This chain uses TRBV4-1 with TRBJ1-3; no reliable D call. The CDR3 is made up of 18 amino acids. V lost 0 bases and J 0 bases, leaving 15 bases between the germline ends. Per the germline V gene, CDR1 is MGHRA and CDR2 is YSYEKL. The CDR3 sequence is CASSQELKQQTSGNTIYF. The CDR3 coding sequence is TGCGCCAGCAGCCAAGAGCTAAAGCAACAGACCTCTGGAAACACCATATATTTT.

The CDR3 region is CASSPRTAPDSPLHF. The CDR3 DNA is TGTGCCAGCAGCCCTAGGACTGCTCCGGATTCACCCCTCCACTTT. V gene TRBV11-2 combines with J gene TRBJ1-6, with D unresolved. Germline assignment: CDR1 SGHAT and CDR2 FQNNGV. V dropped 5 bases and J dropped 8 bases, with 16 bases sitting between them. The CDR3 covers 15 residues. Using reference TRBV11-2 and TRBJ1-6 for the parts outside the CDR3, the full variable domain is EAGVAQSPRYKIIEKRQSVAFWCNPISGHATLYWYQQILGQGPKLLIQFQNNGVVDDSQLPKDRFSAERLKGVDSTLKIQPAKLEDSAVYLCASSPRTAPDSPLHFGNGTRLTVT.

This clone has just one count. This chain uses TRBV5-1 with TRBJ1-1, with 8 bases matching TRBD1. With V trimmed by 4 bases and J by 4 bases, 6 bases remained unmatched. This CDR3 contains 14 residues. The V gene's germline CDR1 is SGHRS and CDR2 YFSETQ. The CDR3 DNA reads as TGCGCCAGCAGCCCCTGGGACAGGAGCACTGAAGCTTTCTTT. Translating gives CASSPWDRSTEAFF.

V usage is TRBV5-5 and J usage is TRBJ1-5; D call uncertain. This CDR3 is 13 amino acids long. V lost 1 base, J lost 7 bases, and 9 bases lay in between. CDR1 is SGHKS and CDR2 is YYEKEE in the germline V gene (reference sequence). The CDR3 loop is CASSLREAQPQHF. Written as DNA, the CDR3 is TGTGCCAGCAGCTTGCGTGAAGCCCAGCCCCAGCATTTT.

The chain joins TRBV28 to TRBJ1-2; perhaps TRBD1 as D (5 bases). The germline CDR1 and CDR2 sequences are MDHEN and SYDVKM. The CDR3 is 12 residues long. Trimming removed 7 bases from V and 7 bases from J, with 13 bases in between. DNA of the CDR3: TGTGCCAGCACCCTAGGGAGGGGTGGCTACACCTTC. This sequence encodes CASTLGRGGYTF.

The chain is built from TRBV6-6 and TRBJ1-5, with D possibly TRBD1 on 5 matching bases. CDR1 is MNHNY, CDR2 SVGAGI, per germline (reference sequence). V lost 3 bases and J 3 bases, leaving 15 bases between the germline ends. The CDR3 has 16 residues. The CDR3 reads CASSYKGRGNNQPQHF. CDR3 nucleotides: TGTGCCAGCAGTTATAAGGGCCGGGGGAACAATCAGCCCCAGCATTTT.

The V gene is TRBV11-2, the J gene TRBJ2-5; D possibly corresponds to TRBD2 (7 bases). The CDR3 is 14 residues long. Germline CDR1 reads SGHAT; CDR2 reads FQNNGV. V was trimmed by 8 bases and J by 6 bases, leaving 19 bases between them. The CDR3 coding sequence is TGTGCCAGCGGCTGGAGGGGGGGGAGGAAGACCCAGTACTTC. This codes for CASGWRGGRKTQYF.

The chain has TRBV19 and TRBJ1-2, with D perhaps matching TRBD1 (5 bases). Trimming cost V 6 bases and J 6 bases, with 20 bases left between them. The germline V gene encodes CDR1 LNHDA and CDR2 SQIVND (reference sequence). The CDR3 consists of 15 residues. The CDR3 nucleotides read TGTGCCAGTAGCCCCCGCCGGAAGGGACTGGATGGCTACACCTTC. Encoded protein: CASSPRRKGLDGYTF.

The chain is built from TRBV27 and TRBJ2-1; TRBD1 is a possible D gene (5 bases). Trimming removed 3 bases at V and 2 bases at J, with 14 bases between. Germline V lookup: CDR1 MNHEY, CDR2 SMNVEV (reference sequence). This CDR3 is 16 amino acids long. CDR3 DNA sequence: TGTGCCAGCAGTTTTGCCAGGGTACCGACCTACAATGAGCAGTTCTTC. This encodes CASSFARVPTYNEQFF.

This clone was seen more than once but under ten times. The V gene is TRBV19, the J gene TRBJ2-7; 7 nucleotides agree with TRBD1. Looked up from germline, CDR1 is LNHDA and CDR2 is SQIVND (reference sequence). V lost 7 bases and J lost 2; bases outside the gene matches: 8. The CDR3 contains 14 residues. The CDR3 DNA is TGTGCCAGTACCCCGACAGGGCCGGCCTACGAGCAGTACTTC. This encodes CASTPTGPAYEQYF.

The J gene is TRBJ2-5, the V gene TRBV5-1; TRBD1 might be the D (7 bases). CDR3 size: 14 residues. The germline gives CDR1 SGHRS, CDR2 YFSETQ. The V end was cut by 4 bases, the J end by 5 bases, with 15 bases between. In DNA, the CDR3 is TGCGCCAGCAGCATCCGGGACAGCGGGGAGACCCAGTACTTC. Protein: CASSIRDSGETQYF.

This chain links TRBV6-5 with TRBJ2-1; 12 positions agree with TRBD2. CDR1 and CDR2 from the germline V gene are MNHEY and SVGAGI. Trimming took 4 bases from V and 7 from J; bases not matched to a gene: 8. The CDR3 consists of 16 residues. The CDR3 sequence is CASSLTGLAGPNEQFF. The CDR3 region has the DNA TGTGCCAGCAGTTTGACGGGACTAGCGGGCCCAAATGAGCAGTTCTTC.

The chain couples TRBV5-4 to TRBJ2-2; TRBD1 aligns across 11 bases. J gave up 2 bases and V 4 bases, and 10 bases lay outside the gene matches. Germline V gene lookup returns CDR1 SGHNT and CDR2 YYREEE (reference sequence). The CDR3 loop spans 18 amino acids. The CDR3 protein is CASSSGQGANQNTGELFF. The DNA for the CDR3 is TGTGCCAGCAGCAGTGGACAGGGGGCCAACCAAAACACCGGGGAGCTGTTTTTT.

This chain connects TRBV6-2 or TRBV6-3 to TRBJ2-7; D not certain. CDR3 length equals 14 residues. Per germline, CDR1 MNHEY and CDR2 SVGEGT. The germline V and J ends were trimmed by 0 bases and 3 bases, with 9 bases remaining between them. This CDR3 reads CASSYSILNYEQYF. The CDR3, as DNA: TGTGCCAGCAGTTACTCGATACTAAACTACGAGCAGTACTTC.

This sequence joins TRBV5-1 and TRBJ2-7; 7 nucleotides match TRBD1. The germline CDR1 and CDR2 sequences are SGHRS and YFSETQ. The ends lost 4 bases at V and 7 bases at J; junction bases unmatched: 11. The CDR3 has 14 amino acids. Written as DNA, the CDR3 is TGCGCCAGCAGCCCGGGACAGACGCTTGGAGAGCAGTACTTC. Residues: CASSPGQTLGEQYF.

The chain joins TRBV24-1 to TRBJ1-4; tentative D call: TRBD1 (6 bases). Germline loops: CDR1 KGHDR, CDR2 SFDVKD. CDR3 length: 15 amino acids. Between the trimmed V and J ends, which lost 4 bases and 8 bases, there was a span of 16 bases. CDR3 sequence reads: CATSDPAGAGEKLFF. CDR3 sequence (DNA): TGTGCCACCAGTGACCCGGCGGGGGCGGGAGAAAAACTGTTTTTT.